This TCR beta chain was captured in a study of OX40 agonist ivuxolimab in advanced cancers. The CDR3 length is 14 residues. The germline gives CDR1 MNHNY, CDR2 SVGAGI (reference sequence). The V end lost 0 bases, the J end lost 9 bases, and 12 bases lay between the germline ends. Only in-frame clones appear in the TCRdb table, and some are missing; sequencing was by immunoSEQ multiplex PCR. Of 35,000 to 45,000 clones in the sample, less than 85% are singletons; the top ten hold around a quarter. The chain is built from TRBV6-6 and TRBJ1-5; D unresolved. Sequencing was performed on CD4+ or CD8+ T cells sorted from blood, taken in a trial of the OX40 agonist ivuxolimab. The TCR originated in an adult with an advanced solid tumor such as melanoma, head and neck, liver or kidney cancer. The DNA of the CDR3 is TGTGCCAGCAGTTACTCCGCAGGCTATCTGCCCCAGCATTTT. Its protein is CASSYSAGYLPQHF.